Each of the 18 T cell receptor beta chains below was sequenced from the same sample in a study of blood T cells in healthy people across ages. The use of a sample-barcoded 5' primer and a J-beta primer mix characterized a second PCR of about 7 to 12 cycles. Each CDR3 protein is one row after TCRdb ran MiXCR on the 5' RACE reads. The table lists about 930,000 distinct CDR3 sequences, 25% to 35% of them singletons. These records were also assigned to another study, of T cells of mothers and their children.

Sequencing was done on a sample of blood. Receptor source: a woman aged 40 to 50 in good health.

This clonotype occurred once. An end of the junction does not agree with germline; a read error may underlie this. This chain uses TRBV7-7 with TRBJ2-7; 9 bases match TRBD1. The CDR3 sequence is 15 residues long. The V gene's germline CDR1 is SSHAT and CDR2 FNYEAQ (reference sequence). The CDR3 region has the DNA TGTGCTAGCAGCTTGGGACAGGGCGATATCAATGAGCAGTACTTC. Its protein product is CASSLGQGDINEQYF.

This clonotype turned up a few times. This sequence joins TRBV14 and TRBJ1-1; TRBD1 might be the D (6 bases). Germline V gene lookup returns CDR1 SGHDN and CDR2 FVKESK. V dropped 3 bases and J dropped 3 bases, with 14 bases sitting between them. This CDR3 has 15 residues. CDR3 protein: CASSHPQGHHTEAFF. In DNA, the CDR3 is TGTGCCAGCAGCCACCCTCAGGGGCACCACACTGAAGCTTTCTTT.

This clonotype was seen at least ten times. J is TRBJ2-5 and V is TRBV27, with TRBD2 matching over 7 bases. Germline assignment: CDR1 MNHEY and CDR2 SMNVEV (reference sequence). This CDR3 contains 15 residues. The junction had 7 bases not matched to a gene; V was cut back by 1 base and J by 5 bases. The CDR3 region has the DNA TGTGCCAGCAGTTTATGGGGAGGGGCGAGGGAGACCCAGTACTTC. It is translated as CASSLWGGARETQYF.

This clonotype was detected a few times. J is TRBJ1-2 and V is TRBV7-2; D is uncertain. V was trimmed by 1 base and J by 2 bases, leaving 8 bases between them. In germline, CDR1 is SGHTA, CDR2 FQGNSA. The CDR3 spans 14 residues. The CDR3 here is CASSLEARNYGYTF. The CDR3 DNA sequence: TGTGCCAGCAGCTTAGAGGCAAGAAACTATGGCTACACCTTC.

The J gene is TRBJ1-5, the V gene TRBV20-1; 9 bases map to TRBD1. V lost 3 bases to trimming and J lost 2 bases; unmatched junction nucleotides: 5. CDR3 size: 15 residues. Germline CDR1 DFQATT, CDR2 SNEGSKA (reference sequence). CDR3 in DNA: TGCAGTGCTAGCAGGGGACAGGGCGGCAATCAGCCCCAGCATTTT. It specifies CSASRGQGGNQPQHF.

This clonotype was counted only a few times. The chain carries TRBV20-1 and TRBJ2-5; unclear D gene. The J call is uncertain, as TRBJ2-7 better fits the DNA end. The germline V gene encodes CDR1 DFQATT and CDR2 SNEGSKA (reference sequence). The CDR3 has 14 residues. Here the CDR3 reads CSATKRPESVEQYF. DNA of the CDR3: TGCAGTGCTACGAAGCGCCCGGAGTCCGTCGAGCAGTACTTC.

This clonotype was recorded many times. The CDR3 here is CASSLVAGGGNIQYF. CDR3 bases: TGTGCCAGCAGCTTAGTAGCGGGTGGAGGAAACATTCAGTACTTC. The chain uses TRBV7-2 and TRBJ2-4; 7 nucleotides match TRBD2. Unmatched junction bases numbered 6, after V lost 1 base and J lost 6 bases. Germline CDR1 and CDR2: SGHTA and FQGNSA. CDR3 length: 15 amino acids.

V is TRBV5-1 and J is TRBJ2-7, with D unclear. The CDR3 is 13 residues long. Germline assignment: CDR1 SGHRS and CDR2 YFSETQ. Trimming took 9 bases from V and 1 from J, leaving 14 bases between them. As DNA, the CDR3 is TGCGCCACTCGAATCACCCCGTCCTACGAGCAGTACTTC. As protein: CATRITPSYEQYF.

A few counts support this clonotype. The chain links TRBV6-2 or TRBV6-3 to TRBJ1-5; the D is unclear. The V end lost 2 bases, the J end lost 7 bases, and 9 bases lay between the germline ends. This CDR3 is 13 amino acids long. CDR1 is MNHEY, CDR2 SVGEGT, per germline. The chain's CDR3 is CASSYGDGQPQHF. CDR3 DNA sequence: TGTGCCAGCAGTTACGGTGACGGGCAGCCCCAGCATTTT.

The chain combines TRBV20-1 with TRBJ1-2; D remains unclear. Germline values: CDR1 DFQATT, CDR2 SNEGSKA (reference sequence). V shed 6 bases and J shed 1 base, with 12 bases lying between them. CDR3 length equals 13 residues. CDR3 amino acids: CSAPDIFNYGYTF. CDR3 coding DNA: TGCAGTGCCCCCGACATTTTTAACTATGGCTACACCTTC.

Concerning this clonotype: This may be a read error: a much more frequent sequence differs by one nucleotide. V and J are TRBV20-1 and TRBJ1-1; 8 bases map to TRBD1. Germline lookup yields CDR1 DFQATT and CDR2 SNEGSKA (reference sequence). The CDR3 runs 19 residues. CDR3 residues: CGARVTTHTGGGMNTEAFF. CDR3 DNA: TGCGGTGCTAGAGTCACCACACACACAGGGGGGGGAATGAACACTGAAGCTTTCTTT.

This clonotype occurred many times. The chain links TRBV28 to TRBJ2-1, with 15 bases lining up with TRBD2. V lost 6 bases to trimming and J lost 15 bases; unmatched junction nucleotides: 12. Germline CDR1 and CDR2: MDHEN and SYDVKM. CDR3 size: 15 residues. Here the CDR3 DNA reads TGTGCCAGCAGCAACGCGCGGACTAGCGGGGGGGAGTCGTTCTTC. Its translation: CASSNARTSGGESFF.

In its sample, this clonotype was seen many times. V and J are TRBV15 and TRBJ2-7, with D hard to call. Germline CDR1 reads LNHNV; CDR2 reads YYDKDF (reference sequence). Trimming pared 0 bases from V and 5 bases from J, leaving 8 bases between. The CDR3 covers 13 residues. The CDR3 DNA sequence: TGTGCCACCAGCAGAGATGGGTCTGACGAGCAGTACTTC. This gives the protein CATSRDGSDEQYF.

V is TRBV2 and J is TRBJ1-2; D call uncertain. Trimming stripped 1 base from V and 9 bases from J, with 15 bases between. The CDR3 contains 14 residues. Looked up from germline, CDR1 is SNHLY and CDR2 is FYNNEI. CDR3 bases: TGTGCCAGCAGTGAAGTGAACAGCTTCACGAGCTACACCTTC. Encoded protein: CASSEVNSFTSYTF.

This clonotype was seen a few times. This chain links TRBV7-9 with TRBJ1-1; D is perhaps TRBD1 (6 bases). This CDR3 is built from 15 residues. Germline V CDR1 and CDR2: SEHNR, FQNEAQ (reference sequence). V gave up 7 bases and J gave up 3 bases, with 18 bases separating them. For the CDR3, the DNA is TGTGCCAGCACCCGAGGGGGGGGACACGACACTGAAGCTTTCTTT. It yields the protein CASTRGGGHDTEAFF.

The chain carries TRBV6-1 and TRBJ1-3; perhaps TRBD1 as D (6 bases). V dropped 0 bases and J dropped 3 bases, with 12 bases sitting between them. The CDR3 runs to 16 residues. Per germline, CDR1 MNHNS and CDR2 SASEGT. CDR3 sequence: CASSEAWGASGNTIYF. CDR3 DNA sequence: TGTGCCAGCAGTGAAGCTTGGGGGGCTAGTGGAAACACCATATATTTT.

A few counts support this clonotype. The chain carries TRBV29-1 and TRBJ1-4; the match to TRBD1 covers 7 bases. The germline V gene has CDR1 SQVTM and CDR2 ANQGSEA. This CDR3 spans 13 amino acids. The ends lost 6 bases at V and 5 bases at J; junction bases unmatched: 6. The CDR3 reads CSVYNRGNEKLFF. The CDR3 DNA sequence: TGCAGCGTCTACAACAGGGGCAATGAAAAACTGTTTTTT.

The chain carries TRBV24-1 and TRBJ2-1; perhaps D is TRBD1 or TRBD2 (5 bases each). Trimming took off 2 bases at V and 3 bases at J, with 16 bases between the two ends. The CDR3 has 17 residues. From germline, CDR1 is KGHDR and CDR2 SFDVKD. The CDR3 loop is CATSDYTGTGNYNEQFF. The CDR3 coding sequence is TGTGCCACCAGTGATTATACTGGGACCGGAAACTACAATGAGCAGTTCTTC.